Below, 20 T cell receptor beta chains from the same sample are listed, as sequenced in a study of cytomegalovirus exposure and HLA in healthy donors (dated by TCRdb to the late 2010s). Library prep was done by the immunoSEQ multiplex PCR assay. The multiplex PCR relied on a mix of 60 forward primers for TCR Vbeta segments and 13 reverse primers for TCR Jbeta segments. This immuneACCESS table, as held by TCRdb, lists in-frame sequences with V and J called but not all clones. Of the missing ones, under half trace to an unresolved V gene in checked studies; the others have no known cause. This sample lists about 55,000 clones; about 80% were detected once. The biggest ten clones account for 1.4% of the sample. What was sequenced was PBMCs. All receptors derive from a female donor in good health and CMV-seronegative.

The CDR3: CASSGDRSSYNSPLHF. The CDR3, as DNA: TGTGCCAGCAGCGGGGACAGGAGCTCCTATAATTCACCCCTCCACTTT. V gene TRBV5-5 combines with J gene TRBJ1-6; 8 bases line up with TRBD1. J was trimmed by 0 bases and V by 4 bases; bases with no gene match: 3. Germline loops: CDR1 SGHKS, CDR2 YYEKEE (reference sequence). This CDR3 region has 16 residues.

The chain links TRBV6-1 to TRBJ1-2, with D hard to call. Between the trimmed V and J ends, which lost 4 bases and 5 bases, there was a span of 14 bases. This CDR3 spans 14 amino acids. Germline values: CDR1 MNHNS, CDR2 SASEGT. Here the CDR3 reads CASSAREDTYGYTF. CDR3 in DNA: TGTGCCAGCAGTGCCCGGGAGGATACTTATGGCTACACCTTC.

The V gene is TRBV7-8, the J gene TRBJ1-1; TRBD1 aligns across 12 bases. The ends lost 4 bases at V and 6 bases at J; junction bases unmatched: 12. Germline V gene data show CDR1 as SGHVS and CDR2 as FQNEAQ. This CDR3 contains 17 residues. CDR3 sequence reads: CASSSYMGQGARAEAFF. CDR3 DNA: TGTGCCAGCAGCTCATATATGGGACAGGGGGCGCGCGCTGAAGCTTTCTTT.

This clone was counted between two and nine times. The chain is built from TRBV14 and TRBJ1-1; D not certain. Germline CDR1 is SGHDN and CDR2 is FVKESK. The CDR3 has 13 amino acids. V lost 8 bases and J lost 0, with 10 bases in between. In nucleotides, the CDR3 is TGTGCCAGCGGTGTTAGTCTGAACACTGAAGCTTTCTTT. Amino acids: CASGVSLNTEAFF.

The rearrangement links TRBV4-1 to TRBJ1-2; TRBD1 aligns across 10 bases. The V gene end was trimmed by 2 bases and the J gene end by 6 bases; junction bases not matched to a gene: 15. The CDR3 is made up of 18 amino acids. Germline V gene data show CDR1 as MGHRA and CDR2 as YSYEKL. CDR3 nucleotides: TGCGCCAGCAGCCAAACCCCGGGACAGGGGCCTATCGTGGATGGCTACACCTTC. Protein sequence: CASSQTPGQGPIVDGYTF.

The chain carries TRBV18 and TRBJ1-5; D is possibly TRBD1 (5 bases). The CDR3 extends over 14 amino acids. The ends were cut back, 5 bases at V and 1 base at J, with 9 bases in the middle. The germline CDR1 and CDR2 sequences are KGHSH and LQKENI. CDR3 sequence: CASSAGQSNQPQHF. The CDR3, as DNA: TGTGCCAGCTCAGCAGGGCAAAGCAATCAGCCCCAGCATTTT.

V is TRBV4-1 and J is TRBJ1-4, with 7 nucleotides matching TRBD1. V trimming: 5 bases; J trimming: 0 bases; junction bases outside the gene matches: 6. This CDR3 has 16 amino acids. CDR1 MGHRA and CDR2 YSYEKL come from the germline V gene. Here the CDR3 reads CASSLGGASTNEKLFF. The CDR3 nucleotides read TGCGCCAGCAGCTTAGGGGGCGCTTCAACTAATGAAAAACTGTTTTTT.

The gene calls are TRBV4-3 and TRBJ2-3, with 7 bases identical to TRBD2. CDR1 is LGHNA and CDR2 is YSLEER in the germline V gene. Germline trimming cut 0 bases from V and 2 bases from J; bases unmatched to any gene: 5. The CDR3 covers 16 residues. The CDR3 region has the DNA TGCGCCAGCAGCCAAGAAGCGGGACCCTTCACAGATACGCAGTATTTT. It encodes CASSQEAGPFTDTQYF.

This clone has more than one count but fewer than ten. V and J are TRBV6-1 and TRBJ1-1; perhaps TRBD1 as D (6 bases). The CDR3 has 15 amino acids. The V gene's germline CDR1 is MNHNS and CDR2 SASEGT. V was clipped by 7 bases and J by 5 bases, with 20 bases between them. CDR3 sequence reads: CASTSRTGFLTEAFF. The CDR3 DNA is TGTGCCAGCACAAGCCGTACAGGGTTTCTTACTGAAGCTTTCTTT.

This clone showed up just once. CDR3 sequence: CASSPNPQGSGNTIYF. CDR3 in DNA: TGTGCCAGCTCACCCAATCCACAGGGCTCTGGAAACACCATATATTTT. This chain links TRBV18 with TRBJ1-3; tentatively, D is TRBD1 (6 bases). The CDR3 runs to 16 residues. The germline gives CDR1 KGHSH, CDR2 LQKENI. Trimming removed 3 bases at V and 0 bases at J, with 12 bases between.

The chain joins TRBV27 to TRBJ2-3, with TRBD2 matching over 11 bases. Germline loops: CDR1 MNHEY, CDR2 SMNVEV (reference sequence). The CDR3 has 16 amino acids. With 1 base clipped from V and 4 bases from J, the junction kept 4 bases outside the gene matches. The CDR3 here is CASSLWVAGGSDTQYF. Here the CDR3 DNA reads TGTGCCAGCAGTTTATGGGTAGCGGGGGGGTCAGATACGCAGTATTTT.

There are a few counts of this clone. V and J are TRBV27 and TRBJ1-5; 7 bases are shared with TRBD1. The CDR3 loop spans 15 amino acids. Germline V gene lookup returns CDR1 MNHEY and CDR2 SMNVEV (reference sequence). J gave up 7 bases and V 7 bases, and 13 bases lay outside the gene matches. The DNA of the CDR3 is TGTGCCAGCAAGGGAAGACAGGGTCGGGGACAGCCCCAGCATTTT. It yields the protein CASKGRQGRGQPQHF.

CDR3 region: CASSWGLAGTPPRATQYF. CDR3 sequence (DNA): TGTGCCAGCAGCTGGGGACTAGCGGGGACACCCCCAAGGGCGACCCAGTACTTC. The rearrangement uses TRBV11-1 and TRBJ2-5; 13 positions agree with TRBD2. Germline CDR1 and CDR2: SGHAT and FQDESV (reference sequence). V gave up 4 bases and J gave up 7 bases; unmatched junction bases: 15. The CDR3 totals 18 residues.

The chain is built from TRBV7-3 and TRBJ2-2; TRBD1 agrees at 7 bases. The CDR3 contains 16 residues. V lost 6 bases and J lost 5; bases outside the gene matches: 12. The germline CDR1 and CDR2 sequences are SGHTA and FQGTGA. For the CDR3, the DNA is TGTGCCAGCAGGAACAGGGGAAGTGAAGCAACCGGGGAGCTGTTTTTT. Amino acids: CASRNRGSEATGELFF.

The rearrangement joins TRBV12-5 to TRBJ2-1; D might be TRBD1 (6 bases). The CDR3 has 18 amino acids. Trimming stripped 3 bases from V and 8 bases from J, with 26 bases between. Per germline, CDR1 LGHNT and CDR2 FRNRAP. The CDR3, as DNA: TGTGCTAGTGGTTTCCCCAGGACAGCGATTGAACCGGTCGATGAGCAGTTCTTC. It specifies CASGFPRTAIEPVDEQFF.

The chain joins TRBV2 to TRBJ2-3; 14 bases line up with TRBD2. After removal of 4 bases from V and 9 bases from J, the junction contained 12 bases not matched to a gene. This CDR3 has 17 amino acids. Per germline, CDR1 SNHLY and CDR2 FYNNEI. DNA for the CDR3: TGTGCCAGCAGTGCCATGGGACTAGCGGGGGCGACTGGGACGCAGTATTTT. It is translated as CASSAMGLAGATGTQYF.

V gene TRBV7-8 combines with J gene TRBJ2-7, with a weak D call TRBD1 (6 bases). V was clipped by 0 bases and J by 3 bases, with 12 bases between them. The V gene's germline CDR1 is SGHVS and CDR2 FQNEAQ. The CDR3 consists of 15 residues. CDR3 sequence (DNA): TGTGCCAGCAGCTTAGCTGTTGACAGGCTCTACGAGCAGTACTTC. Residues: CASSLAVDRLYEQYF.

The rearrangement joins TRBV5-1 to TRBJ1-1, with 8 bases matching TRBD1. Germline CDR1 SGHRS, CDR2 YFSETQ. The CDR3 has 14 residues. V trimming: 1 base; J trimming: 1 base; junction bases outside the gene matches: 0. The CDR3 nucleotides read TGCGCCAGCAGCTTGACAGGGGGGAACACTGAAGCTTTCTTT. This translates into CASSLTGGNTEAFF.

This clone appeared a single time. The chain uses TRBV4-1 and TRBJ2-7, with D perhaps TRBD1 (5 bases). The CDR3 is made up of 16 amino acids. The germline V and J ends were trimmed by 0 bases and 0 bases, with 12 bases remaining between them. From germline, CDR1 is MGHRA and CDR2 YSYEKL. The CDR3 loop reads CASSQDAGRISYEQYF. The CDR3 nucleotides are TGCGCCAGCAGCCAAGATGCAGGGCGGATCTCCTACGAGCAGTACTTC.

This chain links TRBV2 with TRBJ1-5, with TRBD1 matching over 8 bases. V shed 5 bases and J 6 bases; nucleotides not matched to a gene: 9. CDR3 length: 15 residues. In germline, CDR1 is SNHLY, CDR2 FYNNEI. The CDR3 DNA reads TGTGCCAGCAGTATTAGGGGACAGGATACTCAGCCCCAGCATTTT. Residues: CASSIRGQDTQPQHF.